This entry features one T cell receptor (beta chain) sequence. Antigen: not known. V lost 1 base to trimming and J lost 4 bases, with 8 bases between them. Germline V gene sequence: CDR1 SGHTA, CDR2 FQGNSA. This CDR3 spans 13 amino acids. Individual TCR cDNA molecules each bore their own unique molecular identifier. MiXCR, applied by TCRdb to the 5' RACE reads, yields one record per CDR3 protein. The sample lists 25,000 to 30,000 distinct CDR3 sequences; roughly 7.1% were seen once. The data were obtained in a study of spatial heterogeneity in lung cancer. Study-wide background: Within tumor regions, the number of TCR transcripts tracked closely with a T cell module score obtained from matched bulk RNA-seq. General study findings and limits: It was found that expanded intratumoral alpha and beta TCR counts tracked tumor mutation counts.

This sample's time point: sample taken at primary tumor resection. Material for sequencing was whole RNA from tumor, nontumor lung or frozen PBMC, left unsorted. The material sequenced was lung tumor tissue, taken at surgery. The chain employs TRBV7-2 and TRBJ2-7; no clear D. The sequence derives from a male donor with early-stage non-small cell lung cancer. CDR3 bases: TGTGCCAGCAGCTTAGGGGTGGTTTACGAGCAGTACTTC. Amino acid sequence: CASSLGVVYEQYF. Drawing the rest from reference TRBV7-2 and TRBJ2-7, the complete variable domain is GAGVSQSPSNKVTEKGKDVELRCDPISGHTALYWYRQSLGQGLEFLIYFQGNSAPDKSGLPSDRFSAERTGGSVSTLTIQRTQQEDSAVYLCASSLGVVYEQYFGPGTRLTVT.